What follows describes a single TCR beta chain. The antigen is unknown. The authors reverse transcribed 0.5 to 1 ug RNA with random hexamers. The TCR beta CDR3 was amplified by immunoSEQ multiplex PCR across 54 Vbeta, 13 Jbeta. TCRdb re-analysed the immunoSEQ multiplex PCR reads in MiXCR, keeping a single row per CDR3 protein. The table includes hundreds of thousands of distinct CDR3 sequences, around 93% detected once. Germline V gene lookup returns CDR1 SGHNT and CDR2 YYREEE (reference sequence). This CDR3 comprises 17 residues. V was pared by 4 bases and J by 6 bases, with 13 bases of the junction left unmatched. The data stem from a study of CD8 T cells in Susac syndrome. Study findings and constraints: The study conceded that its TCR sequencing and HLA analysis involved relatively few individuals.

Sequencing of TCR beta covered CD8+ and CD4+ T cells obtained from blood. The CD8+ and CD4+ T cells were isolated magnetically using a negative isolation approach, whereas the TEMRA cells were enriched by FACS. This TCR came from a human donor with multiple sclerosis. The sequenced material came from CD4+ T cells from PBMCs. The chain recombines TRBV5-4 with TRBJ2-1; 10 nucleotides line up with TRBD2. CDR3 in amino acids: CASSTTPGLASINEQFF. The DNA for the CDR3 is TGTGCCAGCAGCACCACTCCGGGACTAGCGTCCATCAATGAGCAGTTCTTC.